This TCR beta chain was sequenced for a study of T cells after yellow fever vaccination. CDR3 length equals 14 residues. In germline, CDR1 is ENHRY, CDR2 SYGVKD. V lost 9 bases and J lost 0, with 12 bases in between. MiXCR was run by TCRdb on the 5' RACE reads, yielding one entry per CDR3 protein. The data contain some 320,000 distinct CDR3 sequences, around 8.6% of them singletons. Here the sequenced sample was CD4+ T cells sorted from PBMCs, taken 5 days after the yellow fever booster vaccination. The receptor's source is a man aged 18 to 29 who received the YFV17D yellow fever vaccine. The J gene is TRBJ1-3, the V gene TRBV10-3; D possibly corresponds to TRBD1 (6 bases). CDR3 amino acids: CAMAAGVSGNTIYF. CDR3 nucleotides: TGTGCCATGGCAGCAGGGGTCTCTGGAAACACCATATATTTT.